A selection of T cell receptor beta chains follows, all from one sample in a study of CD8+ T cells in alopecia areata. The method was immunoSEQ multiplex PCR; TCRdb's version includes in-frame clones alone and lacks a portion of them. The sample lists about 110,000 clones; under 60% were seen once. The input for sequencing was CD8+ T cells sorted from blood, taken at week 24, from a patient treated with tofacitinib. The receptor source for this set is a human donor with alopecia areata. Each CDR3 is given with its conserved first and last residue.

j_call: TRBJ1-1; v_call: TRBV29-1; cdr3_aa: CSVVGAWQNTEAFF
j_call: TRBJ2-6; v_call: TRBV9; cdr3_aa: CASSVGGAGANVLTF
j_call: TRBJ1-1; v_call: TRBV6-6; cdr3_aa: CASSYSTREGGAFF
j_call: TRBJ1-2; v_call: TRBV5-4; cdr3_aa: CASSFGQGGEGYTF
j_call: TRBJ1-1; v_call: TRBV5-1; cdr3_aa: CASSSLGGTEAFF
j_call: TRBJ1-5; v_call: TRBV15; cdr3_aa: CATSRGWQGYQPQHF
j_call: TRBJ2-7; v_call: TRBV5-1; cdr3_aa: CASRPTGGGEQYF
j_call: TRBJ1-2; v_call: TRBV4-3; cdr3_aa: CASSQVLVDSYGYTF
j_call: TRBJ2-7; v_call: TRBV6-6; cdr3_aa: CASSTSPPTGGVEQYF
j_call: TRBJ2-5; v_call: TRBV5-6; cdr3_aa: CASSLQASGAETQYF
j_call: TRBJ1-2; v_call: TRBV5-1; cdr3_aa: CASSAAGYGYTF
j_call: TRBJ2-3; v_call: TRBV7-9; cdr3_aa: CASSTSTDTQYF
j_call: TRBJ1-5; v_call: TRBV30; cdr3_aa: CAWSVPGQNIDQPQHF
j_call: TRBJ2-7; v_call: TRBV4-1; cdr3_aa: CASSLDGESYEQYF
j_call: TRBJ2-2; v_call: TRBV5-1; cdr3_aa: CASSFARGDTNTGELFF
j_call: TRBJ1-1; v_call: TRBV30; cdr3_aa: CAWSVGEINFF
j_call: TRBJ2-5; v_call: TRBV4-1; cdr3_aa: CASSLRQGAQETQYF
j_call: TRBJ2-7; v_call: TRBV29-1; cdr3_aa: CSVAAGASSYEQYF
j_call: TRBJ2-2; v_call: TRBV7-3; cdr3_aa: CASSADTHGELFF
j_call: TRBJ2-7; v_call: TRBV5-1; cdr3_aa: CASSLAGDRGTYEQYF
j_call: TRBJ1-2; v_call: TRBV2; cdr3_aa: CASRGSWWDPLLGTF
j_call: TRBJ1-1; v_call: TRBV13; cdr3_aa: CASSFRGSSTEAFF
j_call: TRBJ1-1; v_call: TRBV9; cdr3_aa: CASSSWDRGEGREGTEAFF
j_call: TRBJ2-1; v_call: TRBV27; cdr3_aa: CASSPRGHEQFF
j_call: TRBJ2-3; v_call: TRBV7-9; cdr3_aa: CASSLSHSGYSTDTQYF
j_call: TRBJ1-1; v_call: TRBV4-1; cdr3_aa: CATSGHRNTEAFF
j_call: TRBJ2-1; v_call: TRBV11-2; cdr3_aa: CASSLEQGPYNEQFF